Listed below are T cell receptor beta chains from one sample, sequenced in a study of shared clonotypes between healthy human individuals. The assay was immunoSEQ multiplex PCR, and TCRdb's table has in-frame clones only and misses some. The repertoire holds about a million clones, with about 76% as singletons. Sequencing was carried out using memory CD4+ T cells sorted from blood. These TCRs come from a man aged 18 to 35 in good health. Each CDR3 is given with its conserved first and last residue. The D gene is left open where the match is weak. The listing skips clone size in some rows; elsewhere it reads once, few, many or a size class.

CDR3aa | j_gene | d_gene | v_gene | abundance
CASSQGTLYGYTF | TRBJ1-2 | - | TRBV14 | -
CASKEGNTEAFF | TRBJ1-1 | - | TRBV6-6 | -
CATVDSNSPLHF | TRBJ1-6 | - | TRBV28 | -
CASSLGVPEAFF | TRBJ1-1 | - | TRBV28 | few
CASSTVAGGPYNEQFF | TRBJ2-1 | TRBD2 | TRBV9 | -
CAISPLSTDTQYF | TRBJ2-3 | - | TRBV10-3 | -
CAIRGGQLFYNEQFF | TRBJ2-1 | - | TRBV28 | few
CASSISPRGADEAFF | TRBJ1-1 | TRBD1 | TRBV5-4 | -
CASSYTLAGRSFF | TRBJ2-1 | TRBD2 | TRBV6-5 | -
CASSPREGEAFF | TRBJ1-1 | - | TRBV5-1 | -
CASSLDRADEQYF | TRBJ2-7 | - | TRBV11-3 | -
CASSYRGYEKLFF | TRBJ1-4 | - | TRBV6-6 | -
CASSVGPETEAFF | TRBJ1-1 | - | TRBV9 | -
CASSLGGQPNSPLHF | TRBJ1-6 | TRBD1 | TRBV7-9 | -
CASSGGTGRYEQYF | TRBJ2-7 | TRBD1 | TRBV6-1 | once